This passage covers 9 T cell receptor beta chains from one sample sequenced in a study of T cell responses to AZD1222 COVID-19 vaccine. Some clones are missing from TCRdb's copy, which holds only in-frame ones; the method was immunoSEQ multiplex PCR. The sample holds about 37,000 clones, just over 85% seen once. The sequenced sample was peripheral blood, obtained 28 days after the second AZD1222 dose. The receptors were sampled from an adult who received the AZD1222 COVID-19 vaccine.

The V gene is TRBV13, the J gene TRBJ1-1, with TRBD1 identical over 8 bases. The CDR3 has 15 residues. Germline V gene data show CDR1 as PRHDT and CDR2 as FYEKMQ (reference sequence). V gave up 5 bases and J gave up 4 bases; unmatched junction bases: 9. The CDR3 coding sequence is TGTGCCAGCAGCATCGGGACAGGAGGTCTCACTGAAGCTTTCTTT. The encoded protein is CASSIGTGGLTEAFF. Variable domain in full (rest from reference TRBV13 and TRBJ1-1): AAGVIQSPRHLIKEKRETATLKCYPIPRHDTVYWYQQGPGQDPQFLISFYEKMQSDKGSIPDRFSAQQFSDYHSELNMSSLELGDSALYFCASSIGTGGLTEAFFGQGTRLTVV.

The chain combines TRBV2 with TRBJ1-2, with a weak D call TRBD1 (5 bases). The CDR3 runs 15 residues. V lost 0 bases, J lost 2 bases, and 10 bases lay in between. Per the germline V gene, CDR1 is SNHLY and CDR2 is FYNNEI. In DNA form, the CDR3 reads TGTGCCAGCAGTGAAGCGAGTAGGGACAACTATGGCTACACCTTC. Translation: CASSEASRDNYGYTF.

The rearrangement uses TRBV5-1 and TRBJ2-5; D is perhaps TRBD1 (6 bases). This CDR3 comprises 19 residues. Trimming removed 0 bases at V and 2 bases at J, with 23 bases between. Germline V gene sequence: CDR1 SGHRS, CDR2 YFSETQ. Here the CDR3 DNA reads TGCGCCAGCAGCTTGGTACTCGGGGACACCGATGGGGAACAAGAGACCCAGTACTTC. Its translation is CASSLVLGDTDGEQETQYF. The full variable domain, rest sourced from reference TRBV5-1 and TRBJ2-5, is KAGVTQTPRYLIKTRGQQVTLSCSPISGHRSVSWYQQTPGQGLQFLFEYFSETQRNKGNFPGRFSGRQFSNSRSEMNVSTLELGDSALYLCASSLVLGDTDGEQETQYFGPGTRLLVL.

The chain uses TRBV6-5 and TRBJ2-7; 10 bases align to TRBD1. The J segment lost 3 bases and the V segment lost 6 bases, leaving 8 bases of the junction unmatched. Germline V gives CDR1 MNHEY, CDR2 SVGAGI. The length of the CDR3 is 15 residues. The CDR3 DNA sequence: TGTGCCAGCAGCCAAACCGGGACAGGGGTCTACGAGCAGTACTTC. It codes for CASSQTGTGVYEQYF.

Here the CDR3 reads CASSERQGTQPQHF. The CDR3 DNA follows: TGTGCCAGCAGTGAGAGACAGGGCACTCAGCCCCAGCATTTT. The chain is built from TRBV25-1 and TRBJ1-5; 7 bases agree with TRBD1. Germline CDR1 is MGHDK and CDR2 is SYGVNS. The CDR3 consists of 14 residues. Trimming at V came to 3 bases and at J to 6 bases, leaving 5 bases not matched to a gene.

The rearrangement links TRBV24-1 to TRBJ1-2; D is perhaps TRBD1 (6 bases). The V gene lost 4 bases and the J gene lost 4 bases, with 15 bases spanning the gap. From germline, CDR1 is KGHDR and CDR2 SFDVKD. The CDR3 covers 15 residues. Here the CDR3 reads CATSDPISGAYGYTF. Here the CDR3 DNA reads TGTGCCACCAGTGACCCCATCTCAGGGGCCTATGGCTACACCTTC.

The chain carries TRBV29-1 and TRBJ2-5; 7 nucleotides match TRBD1. CDR1 is SQVTM, CDR2 ANQGSEA, per germline. This CDR3 contains 14 residues. Trimming removed 5 bases from V and 1 base from J; junction bases left unmatched: 7. CDR3 loop: CSVFVRDSQETQYF. The CDR3 coding sequence is TGCAGCGTTTTTGTACGGGACAGCCAAGAGACCCAGTACTTC.

J is TRBJ2-5 and V is TRBV28, with 8 bases aligning to TRBD1. CDR3 length equals 15 residues. The V and J ends lost 4 bases and 1 base, in that order; junction bases with no gene match: 5. Germline values: CDR1 MDHEN, CDR2 SYDVKM. The CDR3 coding sequence is TGTGCCAGCAGTTCGACAGGGGCCTCCCAAGAGACCCAGTACTTC. Protein product: CASSSTGASQETQYF.

The chain is built from TRBV12-3 or TRBV12-4 and TRBJ2-5; D is undetermined. There are 13 residues in the CDR3. Trimming removed 6 bases from V and 1 base from J, with 9 bases in between. CDR3 sequence: CASRPVGQETQYF. In nucleotides, the CDR3 is TGTGCCAGCAGGCCCGTCGGCCAAGAGACCCAGTACTTC.